This section outlines one T cell receptor (beta chain) sequence together with its context. Its antigen is not known. The entry originates in a study of T cells expressing NK-cell markers. Study-wide context: Beta-chain profiling covered CD3+CD56+NKG2C+, CD3+CD56+NKG2C- and CD3+CD56-NKG2C+ sorted subsets. With respect to HCMV, most of the eight sequenced donors were seropositive, and one was seronegative.

Notes on the study in general: In more than five donors, dominant CD3+CD56+NKG2C+ clones formed roughly 1.0-7.5% of CD8+ cells.

In generating TCR beta cDNA, 5'RACE template switching with UMIs was used. TCRdb reprocessed the 5' RACE reads and keeps a single row for each CDR3 protein, giving no DNA. The ten most abundant clones cover around 5.3% of a sample with a few hundred thousand distinct CDR3 sequences. Germline-derived CDR1 and CDR2 are ENHRY and SYGVKD. There are 16 residues in the CDR3. This receptor was identified in a man aged 18-70 years in good health. J is TRBJ2-3 and V is TRBV10-3; lacking DNA, the TRBD1 call made by TCRdb goes unchecked. The sequenced sample was blood T cells: a sorted CD56 or NKG2C T cell subset, CD4+ or CD8+ T cells, or bulk PBMC T cells (not recorded which). This CDR3 is CAISESDRSYTDTQYF.